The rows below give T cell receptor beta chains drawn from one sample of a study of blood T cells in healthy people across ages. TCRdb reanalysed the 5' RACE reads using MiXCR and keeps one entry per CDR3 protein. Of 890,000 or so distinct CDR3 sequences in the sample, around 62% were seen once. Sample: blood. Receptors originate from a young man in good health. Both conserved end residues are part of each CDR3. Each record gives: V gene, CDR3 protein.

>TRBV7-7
CASSRLPNEKLFF
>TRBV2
CASTKMGSHYEQYF
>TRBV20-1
CSASDGLNTEAFF
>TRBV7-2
CASSFRTGVGNEQFF
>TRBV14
CASSPWDNSYEQYF
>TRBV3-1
CASSQEYRGSVTFF
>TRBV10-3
CAISESAISGANVLTF
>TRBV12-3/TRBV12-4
CASSIPTGVETQYF
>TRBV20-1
CSARGGVNQPQHF
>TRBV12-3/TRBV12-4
CASRRGNTEELFF